A selection of T cell receptor beta chains follows, all from one sample in a study of response to subunit inactivated influenza vaccine. TCRdb itself ran the RT-PCR reads through MiXCR, one entry per CDR3 protein. The sample lists roughly 550,000 distinct CDR3 sequences; approximately 24% were seen once. This sample was shared with a second study, whose subject was T cells expressing NK-cell markers.

Sample: CD4+ T cells sorted from PBMCs, taken 12 days after vaccination. The origin of the receptors is a man aged 45-60 years who received an inactivated influenza vaccine. Both conserved end residues are part of each CDR3. D genes are given only for firm matches. The size entry is marked missing in some rows and otherwise reads once, few, many or a size class.

CATSTDRVGTEAFF,TGTGCCACCAGCACGGACAGGGTAGGCACTGAAGCTTTCTTT,14,few,TRBJ1-1,TRBD1,TRBV15
CASSYSTGTWKKYF,TGTGCCAGCAGTTACTCGACAGGGACGTGGAAGAAGTACTTC,14,NA,TRBJ2-7,TRBD1,TRBV6-5
CASSRSGTVNEQYF,TGTGCCAGCAGCAGATCCGGGACGGTCAACGAGCAGTACTTC,14,NA,TRBJ2-7,NA,TRBV5-4
CASSRGGSNTGELFF,TGTGCCAGCAGTCGCGGGGGGTCGAACACCGGGGAGCTGTTTTTT,15,many,TRBJ2-2,TRBD2,TRBV12-3/TRBV12-4
CASSLGIAGGSHNEQFF,TGTGCCAGCAGCTTAGGTATAGCGGGAGGGTCCCACAATGAGCAGTTCTTC,17,NA,TRBJ2-1,TRBD2,TRBV7-2
CASSQGRGNSPLHF,TGTGCCAGCAGCCAAGGCAGGGGCAATTCACCCCTCCACTTT,14,NA,TRBJ1-6,NA,TRBV3-1
CASSFTGTSFNEQFF,TGTGCCAGCAGTTTCACCGGGACTAGCTTCAATGAGCAGTTCTTC,15,few,TRBJ2-1,TRBD2,TRBV6-2/TRBV6-3
CASSSRRSPQETQYF,TGCGCCAGCAGCTCCCGAAGATCTCCACAAGAGACCCAGTACTTC,15,few,TRBJ2-5,NA,TRBV5-1
CASSVGGTQYF,TGTGCCAGCAGCGTAGGGGGGACCCAGTACTTC,11,NA,TRBJ2-5,NA,TRBV9
CASSYRDASYEQYF,TGTGCCAGCAGTTACCGGGACGCCTCCTACGAGCAGTACTTC,14,many,TRBJ2-7,NA,TRBV6-5